A single sample is the source of the 31 T cell receptor beta chains below, sequenced in a study of blood T cell repertoires in COVID-19. Clones were sequenced by immunoSEQ multiplex PCR, and TCRdb holds only the in-frame ones, with some missing. The table has under 100,000 clones, approximately 90% seen once; the top ten hold about 5.5%. The sequenced sample was peripheral blood. These receptor sequences come from a middle-aged man with acute or convalescent COVID-19.

The CDR3 is CASSPATSGAAPEQFF. The CDR3 bases are TGTGCCAGCAGCCCAGCCACTAGCGGGGCAGCGCCTGAGCAGTTCTTC. The gene calls are TRBV7-9 and TRBJ2-1, with 10 nucleotides matching TRBD2. V lost 5 bases, J lost 9 bases, and 13 bases stayed unmatched. The CDR3 is 16 residues long. In germline, CDR1 is SEHNR, CDR2 FQNEAQ (reference sequence).

CDR3 sequence: CASGLVEGAGGNTIYF. For the CDR3, the DNA is TGTGCTAGTGGTTTGGTAGAGGGGGCAGGAGGAAACACCATATATTTT. This chain links TRBV12-5 with TRBJ1-3, with 7 bases identical to TRBD1. From germline, CDR1 is LGHNT and CDR2 FRNRAP. The length of the CDR3 is 16 residues. V trimming: 0 bases; J trimming: 4 bases; junction bases outside the gene matches: 6. The full variable domain, rest sourced from reference TRBV12-5 and TRBJ1-3, is DARVTQTPRHKVTEMGQEVTMRCQPILGHNTVFWYRQTMMQGLELLAYFRNRAPLDDSGMPKDRFSAEMPDATLATLKIQPSEPRDSAVYFCASGLVEGAGGNTIYFGEGSWLTVV.

The genes are TRBV12-3 or TRBV12-4 and TRBJ1-2; weak D call: TRBD1 (6 bases). Trimming left V 8 bases short and J 4 bases short, with 14 bases between. The CDR3 is 13 amino acids. CDR3 DNA: TGTGCCAGCCGGGGGGACACTGGCTATGGCTACACCTTC. Protein product: CASRGDTGYGYTF.

The chain is built from TRBV7-2 and TRBJ2-7; D is perhaps TRBD1 (6 bases). The CDR3 spans 14 residues. V was trimmed by 2 bases and J by 5 bases, leaving 13 bases between them. Germline-derived CDR1 and CDR2 are SGHTA and FQGNSA. CDR3 DNA sequence: TGTGCCAGCAGCTTATGGCAGGGGTCCGACGAGCAGTACTTC. Protein sequence: CASSLWQGSDEQYF.

The chain joins TRBV30 to TRBJ2-5; D is perhaps TRBD2 (6 bases). Trimming removed 0 bases at V and 3 bases at J, with 20 bases between. The CDR3 runs 17 residues. Germline V gene sequence: CDR1 GTSNPN, CDR2 SVGIG (reference sequence). This CDR3 is CAWSVPSGPSGKETQYF. The CDR3 DNA follows: TGTGCCTGGAGTGTTCCCAGCGGGCCCTCCGGGAAAGAGACCCAGTACTTC.

The chain is built from TRBV15 and TRBJ2-7, with a weak D call TRBD2 (6 bases). Trimming pared 5 bases from V and 2 bases from J, leaving 13 bases between. There are 14 residues in the CDR3. Germline V gene sequence: CDR1 LNHNV, CDR2 YYDKDF (reference sequence). Here the CDR3 DNA reads TGTGCCACCAGCTTGCGGGACGGTCCCTACGAGCAGTACTTC. Its translation is CATSLRDGPYEQYF.

This chain joins TRBV30 and TRBJ1-5, with D perhaps matching TRBD1 (5 bases). Trimming removed 3 bases from V and 1 base from J, with 7 bases in between. The CDR3 has 13 residues. Germline V gene lookup returns CDR1 GTSNPN and CDR2 SVGIG (reference sequence). In DNA form, the CDR3 reads TGTGCCTGGAGGACAGACAGCAATCAGCCCCAGCATTTT. Its translation is CAWRTDSNQPQHF.

In this sample, this clone turned up a few times. The V and J genes are TRBV7-9 and TRBJ1-3; a weak D match, TRBD1 (6 bases). Trimming took 4 bases from V and 4 from J, leaving 17 bases between them. The CDR3 runs to 16 residues. Per the germline V gene, CDR1 is SEHNR and CDR2 is FQNEAQ (reference sequence). The CDR3 reads CASSSSRGAKGNTIYF. CDR3 sequence (DNA): TGTGCCAGCAGCTCCTCCCGGGGGGCGAAAGGAAACACCATATATTTT.

This sequence joins TRBV11-2 and TRBJ2-1; 9 bases agree with TRBD2. Germline CDR1 SGHAT, CDR2 FQNNGV. The ends lost 2 bases at V and 7 bases at J; junction bases unmatched: 6. The CDR3 is 15 residues long. CDR3 DNA sequence: TGTGCCAGCAGCTTATTTTCTAGCGGGACAAATGAGCAGTTCTTC. Translated, it gives CASSLFSSGTNEQFF. Full variable domain (rest looked up from reference TRBV11-2 and TRBJ2-1): EAGVAQSPRYKIIEKRQSVAFWCNPISGHATLYWYQQILGQGPKLLIQFQNNGVVDDSQLPKDRFSAERLKGVDSTLKIQPAKLEDSAVYLCASSLFSSGTNEQFFGPGTRLTVL.

This clone was picked up one time. This chain connects TRBV29-1 to TRBJ1-1; D unclear. The CDR3 contains 10 residues. Looked up from germline, CDR1 is SQVTM and CDR2 is ANQGSEA. Trimming stripped 4 bases from V and 3 bases from J, with 3 bases between. CDR3 residues: CSVGHTEAFF. Here the CDR3 DNA reads TGCAGCGTTGGGCACACTGAAGCTTTCTTT.

CDR3 protein: CATRLGQGSYEQYF. The CDR3 nucleotides read TGTGCCACCAGACTTGGACAGGGTTCCTACGAGCAGTACTTC. This sequence joins TRBV24-1 and TRBJ2-7; TRBD1 aligns across 8 bases. CDR3 length: 14 amino acids. The germline V gene has CDR1 KGHDR and CDR2 SFDVKD. V lost 7 bases, J lost 1 base, and 5 bases stayed unmatched.

This clone was counted between two and nine times. The V and J genes are TRBV9 and TRBJ1-1; no reliable D call. The CDR3 runs to 13 residues. Trimming left V 0 bases short and J 5 bases short, with 8 bases between. In germline, CDR1 is SGDLS, CDR2 YYNGEE. The CDR3 region is CASSVVLGTEAFF. CDR3 DNA sequence: TGTGCCAGCAGCGTAGTACTAGGGACTGAAGCTTTCTTT.

This chain joins TRBV4-1 and TRBJ2-7; no clear D gene. The V end was cut by 2 bases, the J end by 5 bases, with 13 bases between. The CDR3 runs to 14 residues. The germline V gene has CDR1 MGHRA and CDR2 YSYEKL. This CDR3 reads CASSQQSRSDEQYF. The CDR3 nucleotides read TGCGCCAGCAGCCAACAATCCCGGTCCGACGAGCAGTACTTC.

V is TRBV20-1 and J is TRBJ2-3, with TRBD2 matching over 8 bases. Looked up from germline, CDR1 is DFQATT and CDR2 is SNEGSKA (reference sequence). V was clipped by 3 bases and J by 4 bases; unmatched bases: 9. This CDR3 is 15 amino acids long. CDR3 sequence reads: CSASEGTSGADTQYF. CDR3 DNA: TGCAGTGCTAGTGAGGGAACTAGCGGCGCAGATACGCAGTATTTT.

The rearrangement joins TRBV18 to TRBJ1-5, with D hard to call. The CDR3 covers 13 residues. Germline V lookup: CDR1 KGHSH, CDR2 LQKENI. Trimming cost V 3 bases and J 5 bases, with 8 bases left between them. In nucleotides, the CDR3 is TGTGCCAGCTCACCGTCGAGGGATCAGCCCCAGCATTTT. Residues: CASSPSRDQPQHF.

This chain links TRBV19 with TRBJ1-5, with D possibly TRBD1 on 5 matching bases. CDR1 LNHDA and CDR2 SQIVND come from the germline V gene (reference sequence). This CDR3 has 15 amino acids. With 5 bases removed from V and 0 bases from J, the gap between germline ends came to 11 bases. CDR3 sequence reads: CASSPQGGSNQPQHF. CDR3 sequence (DNA): TGTGCCAGTAGTCCCCAGGGTGGTAGCAATCAGCCCCAGCATTTT. Supplemented by reference TRBV19 and TRBJ1-5, the full variable domain reads DGGITQSPKYLFRKEGQNVTLSCEQNLNHDAMYWYRQDPGQGLRLIYYSQIVNDFQKGDIAEGYSVSREKKESFPLTVTSAQKNPTAFYLCASSPQGGSNQPQHFGDGTRLSIL.

The chain recombines TRBV14 with TRBJ2-5, with 7 positions matching TRBD2. The CDR3 sequence is 16 residues long. The J segment lost 4 bases and the V segment lost 3 bases, leaving 11 bases of the junction unmatched. Germline loops: CDR1 SGHDN, CDR2 FVKESK. The chain's CDR3 is CASSHPSGKVRETQYF. The CDR3 DNA sequence: TGTGCCAGCAGCCATCCCAGCGGGAAAGTGCGAGAGACCCAGTACTTC. The complete variable domain, with remaining parts taken from reference TRBV14 and TRBJ2-5, reads EAGVTQFPSHSVIEKGQTVTLRCDPISGHDNLYWYRRVMGKEIKFLLHFVKESKQDESGMPNNRFLAERTGGTYSTLKVQPAELEDSGVYFCASSHPSGKVRETQYFGPGTRLLVL.

V and J are TRBV7-9 and TRBJ1-6; the match to TRBD1 covers 9 bases. Germline V gene lookup returns CDR1 SEHNR and CDR2 FQNEAQ (reference sequence). This CDR3 has 16 residues. Unmatched junction bases numbered 11, after V lost 4 bases and J lost 10 bases. The CDR3 sequence: CASSSAGTGKGSPLHF. The CDR3 nucleotides are TGTGCCAGCAGCTCGGCCGGGACAGGGAAAGGGTCACCCCTCCACTTT.

This clone was seen a few times. The CDR3 nucleotides are TGTGCCAGCTCACTTAAGGGACAGGGGCCAAACACCGGGGAGCTGTTTTTT. Encoded protein: CASSLKGQGPNTGELFF. The chain employs TRBV18 and TRBJ2-2; 10 bases agree with TRBD1. Trimming cost V 4 bases and J 2 bases; bases outside gene matches: 7. This CDR3 is built from 17 residues. Germline V lookup: CDR1 KGHSH, CDR2 LQKENI.

The rearrangement links TRBV15 to TRBJ1-4; TRBD1 aligns across 7 bases. The ends lost 3 bases at V and 3 bases at J; junction bases unmatched: 7. In germline, CDR1 is LNHNV, CDR2 YYDKDF (reference sequence). The CDR3 consists of 16 residues. The CDR3 reads CATSRPDREPNEKLFF. Here the CDR3 DNA reads TGTGCCACCAGCAGGCCCGACAGGGAACCTAATGAAAAACTGTTTTTT.

The rearrangement uses TRBV6-2 or TRBV6-3 and TRBJ2-1; 12 positions agree with TRBD2. This CDR3 has 15 amino acids. J was trimmed by 9 bases and V by 5 bases; bases with no gene match: 8. The germline V gene has CDR1 MNHEY and CDR2 SVGEGT. The CDR3 coding sequence is TGTGCCAGCAGTAGTAGGACTAGCGGGAACGGTGAGCAGTTCTTC. It yields the protein CASSSRTSGNGEQFF.

The CDR3 region is CASNRGFNEKLFF. The CDR3 nucleotides are TGTGCCAGCAATCGAGGGTTTAATGAAAAACTGTTTTTT. This chain connects TRBV2 to TRBJ1-4; D gene uncertain. Per germline, CDR1 SNHLY and CDR2 FYNNEI. The CDR3 extends over 13 amino acids. Trimming pared 7 bases from V and 4 bases from J, leaving 10 bases between.

The gene calls are TRBV18 and TRBJ2-7, with D possibly being TRBD2 (6 bases). This CDR3 has 14 residues. Looked up from germline, CDR1 is KGHSH and CDR2 is LQKENI. V was trimmed by 0 bases and J by 5 bases, leaving 11 bases between them. The DNA of the CDR3 is TGTGCCAGCTCACCACCGGGACTTCCCCACGAGCAGTACTTC. This encodes CASSPPGLPHEQYF.

The rearrangement uses TRBV7-2 and TRBJ2-3; TRBD2 matches 8 bases. V shed 7 bases, J shed 5 bases, and the junction held 14 bases outside the gene matches. In germline, CDR1 is SGHTA, CDR2 FQGNSA. The CDR3 runs 16 residues. The CDR3 sequence: CASTGRAGEGLDTQYF. CDR3 DNA sequence: TGTGCCAGCACCGGACGAGCGGGAGAGGGGTTAGATACGCAGTATTTT.

The J gene is TRBJ2-1, the V gene TRBV5-6, with D hard to call. This CDR3 spans 14 amino acids. Trimming cost V 1 base and J 5 bases, with 10 bases left between them. Germline V CDR1 and CDR2: SGHDT, YYEEEE. The CDR3 DNA sequence: TGTGCCAGCAGCTTGATTTGGGCCAACAATGAGCAGTTCTTC. Protein sequence: CASSLIWANNEQFF.

J is TRBJ1-5 and V is TRBV21-1; the D call of TRBD1 is as the table states it, not checked on the DNA. TRBV21-1 represents a pseudogene. This CDR3 has 21 amino acids. CDR3 DNA sequence: TGTGCCAGCAGCAAAGTAAATAGGGGAAACAGGGGGCCTTTAGTGTGTCAGCCCCAGCATTTT. As protein: CASSKVNRGNRGPLVCQPQHF.

This chain joins TRBV7-2 and TRBJ2-5, with D perhaps matching TRBD2 (6 bases). V lost 0 bases, J lost 1 base, and 18 bases lay in between. The CDR3 has 18 amino acids. Germline CDR1 and CDR2: SGHTA and FQGNSA. CDR3 nucleotides: TGTGCCAGCAGCTTAGCGGGCCGGGGACTGCCCATCCAAGAGACCCAGTACTTC. It translates to CASSLAGRGLPIQETQYF.

This clone showed up just a few times. The chain joins TRBV15 to TRBJ2-4; TRBD1 aligns across 7 bases. Trimming cost V 9 bases and J 3 bases; bases outside gene matches: 5. The CDR3 runs to 13 residues. The germline CDR1 and CDR2 sequences are LNHNV and YYDKDF (reference sequence). The CDR3 is CATRDSFKNIQYF. In nucleotides, the CDR3 is TGTGCCACTCGGGACAGCTTCAAAAACATTCAGTACTTC.

This chain joins TRBV27 and TRBJ2-7; possibly TRBD1 for D (6 bases). V gave up 3 bases and J gave up 4 bases, with 16 bases separating them. Germline CDR1 and CDR2: MNHEY and SMNVEV (reference sequence). The CDR3 length is 15 residues. The DNA for the CDR3 is TGTGCCAGCAGTTTGGCTAGACAGGACCCTTACGAGCAGTACTTC. Its translation: CASSLARQDPYEQYF.

V usage is TRBV30 and J usage is TRBJ1-6; D gene unclear. This CDR3 region has 13 residues. V lost 5 bases to trimming and J lost 9 bases, with 14 bases between them. The V gene's germline CDR1 is GTSNPN and CDR2 SVGIG (reference sequence). In DNA form, the CDR3 reads TGTGCCTGGGCGGGAGGGAGCTCTTCACCCCTCCACTTT. It encodes CAWAGGSSSPLHF.

The genes are TRBV10-3 and TRBJ2-1, with 9 bases identical to TRBD1. The junction had 3 bases not matched to a gene; V was cut back by 7 bases and J by 2 bases. There are 14 residues in the CDR3. Germline lookup yields CDR1 ENHRY and CDR2 SYGVKD. The CDR3 nucleotides are TGTGCCATCACTACAGGGGGCCCCTACAATGAGCAGTTCTTC. It translates to CAITTGGPYNEQFF.